The rows below give T cell receptor beta chains drawn from one sample of a study of T cell responses to AZD1222 COVID-19 vaccine. The repertoire was sequenced with immunoSEQ multiplex PCR; TCRdb's copy has only in-frame clones and lacks some. The sample holds about 120,000 clones, about 90% seen once. The specimen comprised peripheral blood, sampled on day 0 of AZD1222 vaccination. These TCRs come from an adult in good health. CDR3s include the opening cysteine and the closing phenylalanine or tryptophan. The D gene is left open where the match is weak. Clone size, where shown, is once, few, many, or a class for clones that have expanded.

clone size	V gene	J gene	D gene	CDR3 protein	CDR3 DNA
NA	TRBV21-1	TRBJ2-7	NA	CASSYRRGTGGSYEQYF	TGTGCCAGCAGCTATAGAAGAGGGACAGGGGGCAGCTACGAGCAGTACTTC
NA	TRBV7-3	TRBJ1-6	NA	CASSPQGSGYNSPLHF	TGTGCCAGCAGCCCACAGGGATCCGGTTATAATTCACCCCTCCACTTT
NA	TRBV21-1	TRBJ2-7	NA	CASSKVGPGLVDEQYF	TGTGCCAGCAGCAAAGTCGGGCCAGGGTTGGTCGACGAGCAGTACTTC
NA	TRBV10-1	TRBJ2-7	NA	CASSESMGFGEQYF	TGCGCCAGCAGTGAGTCGATGGGGTTCGGCGAGCAGTACTTC
NA	TRBV6-1	TRBJ1-3	NA	CASSEMYSSGNTIYF	TGTGCCAGCAGTGAGATGTACAGCTCTGGAAACACCATATATTTT
NA	TRBV27	TRBJ2-7	NA	CASSFLGRDPEKQYF	TGTGCCAGCAGTTTCCTGGGTAGGGACCCGGAGAAGCAGTACTTC
NA	TRBV7-2	TRBJ2-3	TRBD1	CASSYSTGGAADTQYF	TGTGCCAGCAGCTATTCGACAGGGGGCGCGGCAGATACGCAGTATTTT
once	TRBV7-9	TRBJ2-3	TRBD1	CASFLRQGLTDTQYF	TGTGCCAGCTTTTTGAGACAGGGGCTCACAGATACGCAGTATTTT
NA	TRBV4-2	TRBJ2-3	NA	CASSQGGAGDTQYF	TGTGCCAGCAGCCAAGGGGGGGCGGGAGATACGCAGTATTTT
NA	TRBV5-1	TRBJ2-1	TRBD1	CASSLVSGTGSNEQFF	TGCGCCAGCAGCTTGGTTTCCGGGACAGGGAGTAATGAGCAGTTCTTC
NA	TRBV15	TRBJ1-5	NA	CATSRNSNQPQHF	TGTGCCACCAGTAGGAATAGCAATCAGCCCCAGCATTTT
NA	TRBV5-6	TRBJ2-5	TRBD2	CASSLDVGRVKETQYF	TGTGCCAGCAGCTTGGATGTCGGGAGGGTTAAAGAGACCCAGTACTTC
NA	TRBV7-3	TRBJ2-7	TRBD1	CASSLRQGFPYEQYF	TGTGCCAGCAGCCTCCGACAGGGCTTCCCCTACGAGCAGTACTTC
NA	TRBV5-4	TRBJ2-7	NA	CASSPARGDYEQYF	TGTGCCAGCAGCCCCGCCCGAGGGGACTACGAGCAGTACTTC
NA	TRBV18	TRBJ1-6	NA	CASSLSGTINSPLHF	TGTGCCAGCTCACTGTCCGGGACTATTAATTCACCCCTCCACTTT
NA	TRBV28	TRBJ1-1	NA	CASSFSYRGGDTEAFF	TGTGCCAGCAGTTTCTCTTATCGGGGGGGGGACACTGAAGCTTTCTTT
once	TRBV7-9	TRBJ2-7	NA	CASSPGSSRYEQYF	TGTGCCAGCAGCCCCGGATCATCTCGGTACGAGCAGTACTTC
NA	TRBV9	TRBJ2-3	TRBD2	CASSTGLAVSTDTQYF	TGTGCCAGCAGCACCGGACTAGCGGTTAGCACAGATACGCAGTATTTT
NA	TRBV5-8	TRBJ1-4	NA	CASSLLPNEKLFF	TGTGCCAGCAGCCTACTTCCTAATGAAAAACTGTTTTTT
NA	TRBV2	TRBJ2-1	TRBD2	CASMAGGEDEQFF	TGTGCCAGCATGGCGGGAGGAGAGGATGAGCAGTTCTTC
NA	TRBV27	TRBJ1-5	NA	CASTSGGSNQPQHF	TGTGCCAGCACCTCTGGGGGTAGCAATCAGCCCCAGCATTTT
NA	TRBV15	TRBJ2-5	NA	CATSNRDRRMGTQYF	TGTGCCACCAGCAACAGGGACCGCCGAATGGGGACCCAGTACTTC
NA	TRBV18	TRBJ1-2	NA	CASSPGTFYGYTF	TGTGCCAGCTCACCTGGGACCTTCTATGGCTACACCTTC
NA	TRBV7-3	TRBJ2-1	NA	CASSLRAAQYNEQFF	TGTGCCAGCAGCTTAAGGGCAGCCCAATACAATGAGCAGTTCTTC
NA	TRBV4-1	TRBJ1-1	TRBD1	CASSPGGGSPKNTEAFF	TGCGCCAGCAGCCCAGGGGGCGGGAGCCCTAAGAACACTGAAGCTTTCTTT
NA	TRBV2	TRBJ1-1	NA	CASSPRHFEAFF	TGTGCCAGCAGTCCAAGACATTTCGAAGCTTTCTTT
NA	TRBV15	TRBJ1-1	NA	CATSTPSGVGATEAFF	TGTGCCACCAGCACCCCGTCGGGGGTGGGGGCCACTGAAGCTTTCTTT
NA	TRBV19	TRBJ1-1	TRBD1	CASRRGDRNTEAFF	TGTGCCAGCCGGAGAGGGGACAGGAACACTGAAGCTTTCTTT
once	TRBV2	TRBJ1-1	NA	CAGSGDFTEAFF	TGTGCCGGGTCAGGGGATTTCACTGAAGCTTTCTTT
once	TRBV27	TRBJ1-1	NA	CASSLWGSKTEAFF	TGTGCCAGCAGTTTATGGGGGAGTAAAACTGAAGCTTTCTTT
NA	TRBV4-1	TRBJ1-4	NA	CASSQVGGAGSAF	TGCGCCAGCAGCCAAGTTGGGGGGGCAGGCTCAGCTTTT
once	TRBV11-2	TRBJ1-1	NA	CASSLTTNTEAFF	TGTGCCAGCAGCTTGACGACGAACACTGAAGCTTTCTTT
NA	TRBV6-5	TRBJ2-7	NA	CASTPTGARYEQYF	TGTGCCAGCACCCCTACGGGGGCTCGGTACGAGCAGTACTTC
NA	TRBV6-5	TRBJ2-3	NA	CASSYDRRTDTQYF	TGTGCCAGCAGTTACGACAGACGCACAGATACGCAGTATTTT
NA	TRBV6-5	TRBJ1-1	NA	CASSYHKSGAEAFF	TGTGCCAGCAGTTACCACAAATCAGGGGCTGAAGCTTTCTTT
once	TRBV9	TRBJ2-1	NA	CASSVVWDGYSNEQFF	TGTGCCAGCAGCGTAGTGTGGGACGGTTATTCCAATGAGCAGTTCTTC
few	TRBV7-9	TRBJ2-7	NA	CASSFTGSSYEQYF	TGTGCCAGCAGCTTCACAGGGAGCTCCTACGAGCAGTACTTC
NA	TRBV7-9	TRBJ1-1	NA	CASSARVGARSPTRLAFF	TGTGCCAGCAGCGCCAGGGTCGGGGCCCGATCACCCACGAGGCTAGCTTTCTTT
NA	TRBV28	TRBJ2-2	TRBD1	CASSYLMGQTNTGELFF	TGTGCCAGCAGTTACTTAATGGGACAGACGAACACCGGGGAGCTGTTTTTT
NA	TRBV2	TRBJ1-2	TRBD1	CASSSRDRGYGYTF	TGTGCCAGCAGCTCCCGTGACAGGGGCTATGGCTACACCTTC
NA	TRBV11-2	TRBJ1-6	NA	CASTVNYNSPLHF	TGTGCCAGCACAGTGAACTATAATTCACCCCTCCACTTT
NA	TRBV25-1	TRBJ1-1	TRBD1	CASTLGGTGGIRTEAFF	TGTGCCAGCACCCTGGGGGGAACAGGGGGCATACGGACTGAAGCTTTCTTT
once	TRBV6-1	TRBJ2-5	TRBD1	CASSKGQGPRQETQYF	TGTGCCAGCAGTAAAGGACAGGGGCCTCGCCAAGAGACCCAGTACTTC
NA	TRBV6-5	TRBJ1-1	TRBD1	CASSLTGVGAFF	TGTGCCAGCAGCCTTACAGGGGTCGGAGCTTTCTTT
NA	TRBV6-2/TRBV6-3	TRBJ2-1	TRBD2	CASSYSGLAGASYNEQFF	TGTGCCAGCAGTTACTCTGGACTAGCGGGCGCTTCCTACAATGAGCAGTTCTTC
NA	TRBV5-7	TRBJ1-4	NA	CASSLVGSNEKLFF	TGTGCCAGCAGCTTAGTCGGGAGCAATGAAAAACTGTTTTTT
few	TRBV9	TRBJ2-3	TRBD1	CASSPRTGGVADTQYF	TGTGCCAGCAGCCCGAGGACAGGGGGCGTCGCAGATACGCAGTATTTT
NA	TRBV4-2	TRBJ2-3	TRBD2	CASSQGLAGPTDTQYF	TGTGCCAGCAGCCAGGGACTAGCGGGACCCACAGATACGCAGTATTTT
few	TRBV30	TRBJ2-3	NA	CAWNEGGSTDTQYF	TGTGCCTGGAATGAGGGGGGGAGCACAGATACGCAGTATTTT
once	TRBV5-5	TRBJ1-2	NA	CASSLTGFNYGYTF	TGTGCCAGCAGCTTGACAGGATTTAACTATGGCTACACCTTC
NA	TRBV19	TRBJ1-1	NA	CASSDTLNTEAFF	TGTGCCAGTAGCGACACGCTGAACACTGAAGCTTTCTTT
NA	TRBV20-1	TRBJ2-2	TRBD2	CSASGGLADTGELFF	TGCAGTGCTAGTGGAGGACTAGCGGACACCGGGGAGCTGTTTTTT
NA	TRBV2	TRBJ2-1	NA	CASSGYSSSYNEQFF	TGTGCCAGCTCAGGGTACTCGAGCTCCTACAATGAGCAGTTCTTC
NA	TRBV5-4	TRBJ1-4	NA	CASSLKGTNEKLFF	TGTGCCAGCAGCTTGAAGGGGACTAATGAAAAACTGTTTTTT
NA	TRBV15	TRBJ1-1	NA	CATSTMGPARNTEAFF	TGTGCCACCAGCACGATGGGCCCCGCCCGGAACACTGAAGCTTTCTTT
NA	TRBV7-3	TRBJ1-1	NA	CASSLQVNTEAFF	TGTGCCAGCAGCTTACAGGTGAACACTGAAGCTTTCTTT
NA	TRBV19	TRBJ1-2	NA	CASSFVLGGYTF	TGTGCCAGTAGCTTCGTTCTGGGGGGCTACACCTTC
NA	TRBV10-3	TRBJ1-1	NA	CAISDRGVYTEAFF	TGTGCCATCAGTGATAGGGGAGTTTACACTGAAGCTTTCTTT
NA	TRBV10-3	TRBJ2-7	NA	CAILGQDSYEQYF	TGTGCCATCCTGGGGCAGGACTCCTACGAGCAGTACTTC